A single T cell receptor beta chain is shown here with its context. The table came from immunoSEQ multiplex PCR; TCRdb's copy has only in-frame clones and leaves some out. The sample consists of 150,000 to 200,000 clones, approximately 89% of them appearing once. This CDR3 has 16 residues. Per the germline V gene, CDR1 is SNHLY and CDR2 is FYNNEI. The junction had 12 bases not matched to a gene; V was cut back by 6 bases and J by 6 bases. This entry comes from a study of blood T cell repertoires in COVID-19. V is TRBV2 and J is TRBJ2-3; the match to TRBD2 covers 10 bases. Sequenced input: peripheral blood. This receptor was taken from a woman between 25 and 40 years old with acute or convalescent COVID-19. Here the CDR3 reads CASRDRLAGYGDTQYF. The CDR3 DNA follows: TGTGCCAGCAGGGACCGACTAGCGGGTTATGGGGATACGCAGTATTTT.